This T cell receptor beta chain was sequenced in a study of blood T cell repertoires in COVID-19 (dated by TCRdb to 2020 to 2021). Notes on the research overall: Samples covering the acute and convalescent phases of COVID-19 were provided by collaborators in the United States, Italy and Spain. The material from the prospective study consisted of cDNA or gDNA derived from T cells, B-cell-depleted T cells, or PBMCs. The dataset comprised deeply sampled blood TCRbeta repertoires from subjects exposed to, actively infected with, or recovered from COVID-19. A freely available public database, intended as a resource for researchers studying the immune response to SARS-CoV-2, is where the repertoires were released. Samples were obtained from the ongoing ImmuneRACE study (first 160 participants) and from over 1,000 subjects provided by 6 global collaborators. A de-identified subject ID, COVID-19 status, age in years and sex were almost always included in the sample metadata. Where HLA class I and class II types were available, the types were taken from metadata supplied by the sample provider, not from assay-based typing. Summary of the overall study and its limitations: The amount of clinical and demographic metadata varied by source and participant and was provided uncurated.

In regard to this clone: Its antigen target is currently unknown. Per-base quality was not reported, and no clone a single base away is much larger than it.

In the prospective study, participants were roughly 18 to 89 years old, resided in under 30 geographic areas of the United States, and were enrolled through a virtual design. In the prospective study, participants were assigned to cohorts based on the clinical history participants reported in a screening survey and a study questionnaire. Recovered participants in ImmuneRACE Cohort 3 were defined by two consecutive negative NP/OP PCR tests, clearance by a healthcare professional, or resolution of symptoms. In the prospective study, mobile phlebotomists collected whole blood, serum and a nasopharyngeal or oropharyngeal swab from each participant. Over a roughly 2-month period, participants in the prospective study had the option of providing additional blood draws and questionnaires. Blood samples from the prospective study were shipped frozen or at room temperature prior to DNA extraction. TCRbeta CDR3 regions were amplified from genomic DNA using the immunoSEQ Assay, a bias-controlled multiplex PCR. The paper's processing steps were these. The number of nucleated cells in each sample was estimated from the amplification of reference gene primers within the assay. Sequence reads were collapsed and filtered to measure the absolute abundance of every unique TCRbeta CDR3 rearrangement. For each sample, productive Simpson clonality was calculated as the square root of Simpson's diversity index across productive rearrangements. In its TCRdb copy, this immuneACCESS table keeps in-frame sequences only and misses some clones. Where compared with another copy, unresolved V genes explain less than half of these, and the others have no known cause. V, J and clone size reflect that table, while D and trimming were determined from the DNA. Here the sample has approximately 490,000 clones; about nine tenths occur a single time. Of the sample, roughly 8.5% falls within the top ten clones.

Sequencing was carried out using PBMCs or T cells enriched from blood (not recorded which). This TCR was sampled from a woman aged 55-70 years who had recovered from COVID-19.

In nucleotides, the sequence is TGTGCCAGCAGCATCACCCTGTCGGGGGATTCACCCCTCCACTTT. Its protein reads: CASSITLSGDSPLHF. Here the chain combines TRBV7-8 and TRBJ1-6; the D gene is perhaps TRBD1, on 5 matching bases. Sequences SGHVS (CDR1) and FQNEAQ (CDR2) are obtained from the germline V gene. Inclusive of the bounding cysteine and phenylalanine, the CDR3 is 15 residues long. Solely the CDR3 DNA is kept, with 45 bases framed from the first base. Deletion took 5 bases off V and 8 bases off J, with a span of 16 bases between the germline ends.